Listed here are 3 T cell receptor beta chains from one sample, sequenced in a study of T cells after yellow fever vaccination. TCRdb passed the 5' RACE reads through MiXCR, listing each CDR3 protein once. The sample includes about 340,000 distinct CDR3 sequences, 8% to 10% seen only once; the top ten take over 15%. The sample consisted of PBMCs, taken on the day of the first yellow fever vaccination. The receptors come from a man aged 18-30 years who received the YFV17D yellow fever vaccine.

This clonotype was detected ten times or more. One end of the junction is discordant with germline, which a read error may explain. The chain employs TRBV18 and TRBJ2-5; D not certain. There are 13 residues in the CDR3. The germline V gene has CDR1 KGHSH and CDR2 LQKENI. CDR3 DNA: TGCGCCAGCAGCCCCGGATTTCAAGAGACCCAGTACTTC. This encodes CASSPGFQETQYF.

There are a few counts of this clonotype. The V call is TRBV20-1, the J call TRBJ1-2; D uncertain. In germline, CDR1 is DFQATT, CDR2 SNEGSKA (reference sequence). The V end was cut by 4 bases, the J end by 4 bases, with 10 bases between. The CDR3 consists of 12 residues. CDR3 loop: CSAIPPPYGYTF. CDR3 nucleotides: TGCAGTGCTATACCGCCCCCCTATGGCTACACCTTC.

This clonotype appeared many times. The DNA for the CDR3 is TGCGCCAGCAGCTTGGATGTCCAGGGGGCCGTGGGTGAGCAGTTCTTC. Amino acids: CASSLDVQGAVGEQFF. The chain joins TRBV5-1 to TRBJ2-1; 8 nucleotides match TRBD1. CDR1 is SGHRS, CDR2 YFSETQ, per germline. The CDR3 totals 16 residues. V was clipped by 0 bases and J by 9 bases; unmatched bases: 11.